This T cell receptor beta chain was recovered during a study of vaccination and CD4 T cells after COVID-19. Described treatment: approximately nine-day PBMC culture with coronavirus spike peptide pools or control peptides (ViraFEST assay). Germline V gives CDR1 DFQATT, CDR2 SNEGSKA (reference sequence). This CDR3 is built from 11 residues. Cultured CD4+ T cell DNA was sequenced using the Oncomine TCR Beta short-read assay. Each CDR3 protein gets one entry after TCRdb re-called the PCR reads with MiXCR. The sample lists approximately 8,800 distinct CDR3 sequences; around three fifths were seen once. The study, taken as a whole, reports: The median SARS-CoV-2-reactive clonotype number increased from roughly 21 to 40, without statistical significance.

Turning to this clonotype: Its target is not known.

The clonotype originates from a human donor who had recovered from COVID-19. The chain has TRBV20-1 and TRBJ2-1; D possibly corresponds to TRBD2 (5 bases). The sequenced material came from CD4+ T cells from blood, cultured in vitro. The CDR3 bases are TGCACCAAACGGGGTGGGAATGAGCAGTTCTTC. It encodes CTKRGGNEQFF.